This T cell receptor beta chain appears in the sequencing data of a study of blood T cell repertoires in COVID-19 (TCRdb year 2020). About the study as a whole: Collaborator samples came from the United States, Italy and Spain and covered acute and convalescent phases of COVID-19. The prospective study material was composed of cDNA or gDNA derived from T cells, B-cell-depleted T cells, or PBMCs. The dataset comprised deeply sampled blood TCRbeta repertoires from subjects exposed to, actively infected with, or recovered from COVID-19. The repertoires were released in a freely available public database meant as a resource for research on the immune response to SARS-CoV-2. The samples were drawn from two sources: the first 160 participants of the ongoing ImmuneRACE study, and 1,200 or so subjects contributed by 6 global collaborators. A de-identified subject ID, COVID-19 status, age in years and sex were almost always included in the sample metadata. Where available, HLA class I and class II types were obtained from metadata supplied by the sample provider rather than from assay-based typing.

TCRbeta CDR3 regions were amplified from genomic DNA by means of the immunoSEQ Assay, a bias-controlled multiplex PCR. The authors processed their data as follows. Nucleated cell counts per sample were estimated from amplification of reference gene primers within the assay. To quantify the absolute abundance of each unique TCRbeta CDR3 rearrangement, sequence reads were collapsed and filtered. For each sample, productive Simpson clonality was calculated as the square root of Simpson's diversity index over productive rearrangements. The table comes from immuneACCESS by way of TCRdb, which keeps in-frame sequences with V and J called. Part of the clones is missing from these tables; in studies checked, under half for an unresolved V gene and the rest for unknown reasons. V and J calls and clone size come straight from that table; D and trimming were deduced from the DNA. This sample is represented by around 370,000 clones; around 87% of them were singletons. 6% to 7.5% of the sample is taken by the ten largest.

Study-wide findings and limitations: How much clinical and demographic metadata was included differed by source and by participant, and the metadata was provided uncurated.

On this clone: Its antigen has not been determined. The sample holds no much larger clone one base away, and base qualities are not on file.

Whole blood was collected in K2EDTA tubes by collaborating institutions according to the institutions' own protocols. For TCRbeta analysis, collaborators shipped samples as frozen whole blood, isolated PBMCs, or DNA extracted from either of those sample types. There are 17 amino acids in the CDR3, from cysteine to phenylalanine inclusive. Of all the DNA, just the CDR3 is kept, 51 bases in frame from base 1. At the junction V is shortened by 1 base and J by 0 bases, with 13 bases in between. Via the germline V gene (reference sequence), CDR1 is LNHNV and CDR2 YYDKDF. The chain is made from TRBV15 and TRBJ1-3, with no confident D gene call. The sequence came from a man younger than 30 with active or convalescent COVID-19. Sample: peripheral blood. The DNA reads TGTGCCACCAGCAGAGGAGGTTTATCCGACTCTGGAAACACCATATATTTT. It translates to CATSRGGLSDSGNTIYF.